In this sample, the clone carrying this T cell receptor beta chain turned up many times. TCRdb processed the PCR reads anew with MiXCR; each CDR3 protein has one entry. This sample has approximately 100,000 distinct CDR3 sequences, with 35% to 40% found just once. This sample was taken from a study of molecular identifiers for immune sequencing clone quantification. Germline lookup yields CDR1 SGHVS and CDR2 FNYEAQ. This CDR3 spans 16 amino acids. The V segment lost 5 bases and the J segment 3 bases; nucleotides outside the gene matches: 9. The sequenced sample consisted of naive CD8+ T cells from blood, with Jurkat cell RNA spiked in. Documented subset: FACS-sorted CD8+CD4-CCR7+CD45RA+ naive T cells. V gene TRBV7-6 combines with J gene TRBJ2-7; 11 bases line up with TRBD2. The receptor was derived from a human donor in good health. Some libraries in this study had Jurkat cell RNA spiked in. CDR3 nucleotide sequence: TGTGCCAGCAGCCCCCGGACTAGCGGGCTGAACTACGAGCAGTACTTC. Translation: CASSPRTSGLNYEQYF.